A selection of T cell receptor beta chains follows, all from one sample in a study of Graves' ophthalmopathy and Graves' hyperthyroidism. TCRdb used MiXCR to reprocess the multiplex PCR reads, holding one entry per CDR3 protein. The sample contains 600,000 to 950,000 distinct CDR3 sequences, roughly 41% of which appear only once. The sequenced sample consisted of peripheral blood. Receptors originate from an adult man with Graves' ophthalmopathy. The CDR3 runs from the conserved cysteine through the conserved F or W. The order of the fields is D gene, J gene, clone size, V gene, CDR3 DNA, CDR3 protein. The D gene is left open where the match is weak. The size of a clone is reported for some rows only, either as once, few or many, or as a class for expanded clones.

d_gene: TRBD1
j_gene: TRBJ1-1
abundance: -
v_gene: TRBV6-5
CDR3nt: TGTGCCAGCAGACAAGGGGGACAGGGGACTGAAGCTTTCTTT
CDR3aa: CASRQGGQGTEAFF

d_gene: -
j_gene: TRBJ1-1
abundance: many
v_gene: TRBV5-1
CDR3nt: TGCGCCAGCAGCCCAGGCGGCCAGCTGAACACTGAAGCTTTCTTT
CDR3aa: CASSPGGQLNTEAFF

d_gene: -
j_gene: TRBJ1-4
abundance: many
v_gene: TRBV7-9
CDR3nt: TGTGCCAGCCACGGTGGACTCACAACTAATGAAAAACTGTTTTTT
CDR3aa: CASHGGLTTNEKLFF

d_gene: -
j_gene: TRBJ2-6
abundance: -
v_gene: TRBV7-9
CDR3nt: TGTGCCAGCAGCATGGCGGCCACTGGGGCCAACGTCCTGACTTTC
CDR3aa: CASSMAATGANVLTF

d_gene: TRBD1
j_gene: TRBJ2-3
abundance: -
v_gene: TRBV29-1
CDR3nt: TGCAGCGTTGGGGGACAGGGCGCAGATACGCAGTATTTT
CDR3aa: CSVGGQGADTQYF

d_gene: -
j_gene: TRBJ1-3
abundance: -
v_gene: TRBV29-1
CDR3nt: TGCAGCGTTGAAGTCCGCAGGGAATCGTCCTCTGGAAACACCATATATTTT
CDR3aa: CSVEVRRESSSGNTIYF

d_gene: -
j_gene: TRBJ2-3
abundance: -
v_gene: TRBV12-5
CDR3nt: TGTGCCAGCAGTTTCTACAGCCACCCCACAGATACGCAGTATTTT
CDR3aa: CASSFYSHPTDTQYF

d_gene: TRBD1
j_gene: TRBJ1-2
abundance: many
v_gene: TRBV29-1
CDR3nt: TGCAGCGTTGAGGGACAGGGTTCTAACTATGGCTACACCTTC
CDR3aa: CSVEGQGSNYGYTF

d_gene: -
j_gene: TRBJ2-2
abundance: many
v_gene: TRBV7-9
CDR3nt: TGTGCCAGCAGCTCCCTTAACACCGGGGAGCTGTTTTTT
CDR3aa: CASSSLNTGELFF

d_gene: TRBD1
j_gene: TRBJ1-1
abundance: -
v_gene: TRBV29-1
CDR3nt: TGCAGCGCCCCCCCGGGACAGGGAGCCACTGAAGCTTTCTTT
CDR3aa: CSAPPGQGATEAFF